The present T cell receptor (beta chain) was sequenced within a study of T cell changes during pregnancy in multiple sclerosis. Germline V gene data show CDR1 as MNHEY and CDR2 as SVGAGI. The CDR3 runs 15 residues. V shed 6 bases and J 1 base; nucleotides not matched to a gene: 5. Sequencing was performed with immunoSEQ multiplex PCR; in TCRdb, only in-frame clones are kept and a portion is missing. The table has around 92,000 clones, 85% to 95% seen once. The source is a female donor with multiple sclerosis, enrolled in a pregnancy study. The sample in question was peripheral blood, obtained in the first trimester of pregnancy. The chain has TRBV6-5 and TRBJ2-7; TRBD1 matches 11 bases. The CDR3 DNA follows: TGTGCCAGCAGCCGCGGGACAGGGGGATCCTACGAGCAGTACTTC. This encodes CASSRGTGGSYEQYF.